One and the same sample provided the 16 T cell receptor beta chains below, sequenced in a study of a mutant IDH1 vaccine in newly diagnosed glioma. These TCRs are of unknown antigen specificity. Time point reported: week 5, during vaccination. What each vaccine dose contained was 300 ug of mutant IDH1 20-mer peptide, accompanied by topical imiquimod. Profiling relied on immunoSEQ multiplex PCR, and the TCRdb table lists in-frame clones only, not all of them. The sample yields about 38,000 clones, 81% seen once. Sequencing was performed on PBMCs, taken from a glioma patient whose treatment included an IDH1 peptide vaccine. These receptors originate from a man in his fifties or sixties with glioma.

The V and J genes are TRBV25-1 and TRBJ2-5; unclear D gene. There are 15 residues in the CDR3. Germline V gives CDR1 MGHDK, CDR2 SYGVNS. The ends were cut back, 1 base at V and 1 base at J, with 10 bases in the middle. The CDR3, as DNA: TGTGCCAGCAGTGAATTGGGTGCGGTCCAAGAGACCCAGTACTTC. Protein sequence: CASSELGAVQETQYF.

The V and J genes are TRBV18 and TRBJ1-2; 7 bases are a match to TRBD1. The CDR3 length is 13 residues. V lost 5 bases and J lost 8; bases outside the gene matches: 8. Germline V lookup: CDR1 KGHSH, CDR2 LQKENI. The DNA for the CDR3 is TGTGCCAGCTCATCCGCAGGGGGTACAGGCTACACCTTC. Its protein product is CASSSAGGTGYTF. Using reference TRBV18 and TRBJ1-2 for the parts outside the CDR3, the full variable domain is NAGVMQNPRHLVRRRGQEARLRCSPMKGHSHVYWYRQLPEEGLKFMVYLQKENIIDESGMPKERFSAEFPKEGPSILRIQQVVRGDSAAYFCASSSAGGTGYTFGSGTRLTVV.

The genes are TRBV11-2 and TRBJ2-1, with 10 nucleotides matching TRBD1. The V and J ends lost 7 bases and 7 bases, in that order; junction bases with no gene match: 7. The CDR3 sequence is 14 residues long. CDR1 is SGHAT, CDR2 FQNNGV, per germline. CDR3 in amino acids: CASKWTGGRNEQFF. The CDR3 DNA is TGTGCCAGCAAGTGGACAGGGGGGAGAAATGAGCAGTTCTTC.

CDR3 amino acids: CASRGDRANYEQYF. CDR3 nucleotide sequence: TGTGCCAGCAGAGGAGACAGGGCAAACTACGAGCAGTACTTC. The J gene is TRBJ2-7, the V gene TRBV2; 7 bases line up with TRBD1. The CDR3 spans 14 residues. Germline CDR1 is SNHLY and CDR2 is FYNNEI. Trimming took 6 bases from V and 3 from J; bases not matched to a gene: 8. Complete variable domain (other parts from reference TRBV2 and TRBJ2-7): EPEVTQTPSHQVTQMGQEVILRCVPISNHLYFYWYRQILGQKVEFLVSFYNNEISEKSEIFDDQFSVERPDGSNFTLKIRSTKLEDSAMYFCASRGDRANYEQYFGPGTRLTVT.

This clone turned up a few times. This chain connects TRBV5-6 to TRBJ2-7, with 7 positions matching TRBD1. The CDR3 loop spans 14 amino acids. V was pared by 3 bases and J by 3 bases, with 6 bases of the junction left unmatched. CDR1 is SGHDT and CDR2 is YYEEEE in the germline V gene. In DNA, the CDR3 is TGTGCCAGCAGCTCATACAGGGGTGGCTACGAGCAGTACTTC. This sequence encodes CASSSYRGGYEQYF.

The chain combines TRBV7-7 with TRBJ2-3; D may be TRBD1 (6 bases). The CDR3 totals 13 residues. Germline loops: CDR1 SSHAT, CDR2 FNYEAQ (reference sequence). Trimming pared 4 bases from V and 4 bases from J, leaving 9 bases between. CDR3 loop: CASSYRVADTQYF. The CDR3 bases are TGTGCCAGCAGCTACAGGGTGGCAGATACGCAGTATTTT.

The chain has TRBV6-5 and TRBJ2-3; possible D gene TRBD2, 5 bases. Germline V CDR1 and CDR2: MNHEY, SVGAGI. V was cut by 5 bases and J by 5 bases, with 11 bases left in between. The CDR3 is made up of 13 amino acids. The CDR3: CASSPGRGDTQYF. The CDR3 DNA is TGTGCCAGCAGTCCAGGACGGGGAGATACGCAGTATTTT.

The V gene is TRBV29-1, the J gene TRBJ2-3; possibly TRBD1 or TRBD2 for D (6 bases each). Germline V CDR1 and CDR2: SQVTM, ANQGSEA. V was shortened by 3 bases and J by 3 bases, with 13 bases between the two germline ends. The CDR3 extends over 14 amino acids. The CDR3, as DNA: TGCAGCGTTGAGGGGGCTAGCGATACAGATACGCAGTATTTT. It specifies CSVEGASDTDTQYF.

The gene calls are TRBV9 and TRBJ1-3; TRBD1 matches 9 bases. This CDR3 is built from 16 residues. Germline V gene lookup returns CDR1 SGDLS and CDR2 YYNGEE. V shed 3 bases, J shed 8 bases, and the junction held 12 bases outside the gene matches. The CDR3 sequence is CASSGRPDRGGYTIYF. The CDR3 coding sequence is TGTGCCAGCAGCGGAAGACCGGACAGGGGTGGTTACACCATATATTTT.

J is TRBJ1-2 and V is TRBV11-2; D remains ambiguous. The CDR3 spans 13 residues. The germline V and J ends were trimmed by 5 bases and 4 bases, with 11 bases remaining between them. From germline, CDR1 is SGHAT and CDR2 FQNNGV. The CDR3 spells CASSPRISYGYTF. The CDR3, as DNA: TGTGCCAGCAGCCCGCGAATATCCTATGGCTACACCTTC.

This clone showed up just once. Germline is not matched at one junction end, which may reflect a read error. V gene TRBV18 combines with J gene TRBJ2-7, with 9 nucleotides matching TRBD1. CDR3 length equals 15 residues. Germline CDR1 is KGHSH and CDR2 is LQKENI. CDR3 sequence (DNA): TGTGCCAGCTCATCACCGGGACAGGGAAACTACGAGCAGTACTTC. Translation: CASSSPGQGNYEQYF.

V gene TRBV10-3 combines with J gene TRBJ2-4; 7 bases match TRBD2. The CDR3 sequence is 15 residues long. V was clipped by 4 bases and J by 0 bases; unmatched bases: 3. Germline loops: CDR1 ENHRY, CDR2 SYGVKD. The DNA of the CDR3 is TGTGCCATCAGTGCGGGGGGTCTAGCCAAAAACATTCAGTACTTC. This sequence encodes CAISAGGLAKNIQYF.

As for this clone: A much larger clonotype is one base distant, so this may be a read error. This chain links TRBV28 with TRBJ1-5; D not resolved. Germline assignment: CDR1 MDHEN and CDR2 SYDVKM. The CDR3 has 12 amino acids. Trimming stripped 3 bases from V and 4 bases from J, with 4 bases between. CDR3 bases: TGTGCCAGCAGTTTGAGAAATCAGCCCCAGCATTTT. Its translation is CASSLRNQPQHF.

The chain has TRBV7-2 and TRBJ2-5; no firm D call. From germline, CDR1 is SGHTA and CDR2 FQGNSA. The length of the CDR3 is 13 residues. Trimming left V 9 bases short and J 4 bases short, with 15 bases between. The CDR3 spells CASGRGERETQYF. The CDR3 DNA follows: TGTGCCAGTGGACGTGGCGAACGAGAGACCCAGTACTTC.

The J gene is TRBJ2-5, the V gene TRBV9, with 7 bases matching TRBD2. V dropped 4 bases and J dropped 1; count of bases not matched to a gene: 4. This CDR3 contains 14 residues. The V gene's germline CDR1 is SGDLS and CDR2 YYNGEE. The CDR3 DNA follows: TGTGCCAGCAGCTTCAGACTAGCCCAAGAGACCCAGTACTTC. Its translation: CASSFRLAQETQYF.

J is TRBJ2-7 and V is TRBV4-1; 9 nucleotides match TRBD1. J was trimmed by 3 bases and V by 1 base; bases with no gene match: 4. Germline assignment: CDR1 MGHRA and CDR2 YSYEKL. The CDR3 has 15 amino acids. The CDR3 region has the DNA TGCGCCAGCAGCCAAGCGGACAGGGGAAACTACGAGCAGTACTTC. As protein: CASSQADRGNYEQYF.